Below, one T cell receptor (beta chain) is given with its context. Antigen specificity is unknown. V lost 1 base to trimming and J lost 6 bases; unmatched junction nucleotides: 8. This CDR3 comprises 16 residues. Germline CDR1 reads MGHRA; CDR2 reads YSYEKL. This record belongs to a study of cytomegalovirus exposure and HLA in healthy donors. Use of 60 Vbeta and 13 Jbeta primers characterized the PCR. Assay used: immunoSEQ multiplex PCR; TCRdb lists only in-frame clones, some missing. The sample has about 180,000 clones, roughly 77% seen once. Study-wide results and limits: Generally TCR sequences proved uncommon, though certain public TCRs appeared in numerous donors.

The chain couples TRBV4-1 to TRBJ1-5; 8 positions match TRBD1. What was sequenced was PBMCs. This TCR was recovered from a woman under 40 in good health and CMV-seronegative. The CDR3 coding sequence is TGCGCCAGCAGCCAAGGCCAAGACAGGGGTCTTCAGCCCCAGCATTTT. This translates into CASSQGQDRGLQPQHF.